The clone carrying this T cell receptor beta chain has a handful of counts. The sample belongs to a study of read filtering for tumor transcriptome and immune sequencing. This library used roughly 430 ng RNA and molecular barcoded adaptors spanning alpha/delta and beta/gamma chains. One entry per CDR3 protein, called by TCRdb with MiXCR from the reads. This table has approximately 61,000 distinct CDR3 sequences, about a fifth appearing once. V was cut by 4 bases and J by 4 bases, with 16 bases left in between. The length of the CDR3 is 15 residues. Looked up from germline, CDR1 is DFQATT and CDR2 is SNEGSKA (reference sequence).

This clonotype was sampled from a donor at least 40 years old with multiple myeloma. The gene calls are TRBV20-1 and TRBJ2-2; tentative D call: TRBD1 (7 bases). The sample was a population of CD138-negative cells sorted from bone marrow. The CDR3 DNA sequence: TGCAGTGCTATGGCGGGACAGATAATCACCGGGGAGCTGTTTTTT. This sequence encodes CSAMAGQIITGELFF.